This TCR beta chain was obtained from a study of CD8+ T cells in alopecia areata. For the study at large: Patients received oral tofacitinib, 5 to 10 mg twice daily, for moderate-to-severe alopecia areata.

Only one count was recorded for this clone. Antigen unknown. Study-wide results and caveats: Normal scalp had lower clonality than lesional scalp, with alopecia totalis/universalis lesions showing this most strongly.

Isolated RNA was reverse transcribed into cDNA used as the sequencing template. The method was immunoSEQ multiplex PCR; TCRdb's version includes in-frame clones alone and lacks a portion of them. The table has some 170,000 clones, over 50% seen once; the top ten hold roughly 15%. Alopecia areata patients gave lesional scalp punch biopsies and peripheral blood samples. The source was CD4+ T cells sorted from blood, collected at week 0. The sequence came from a human donor with alopecia areata.

CDR3 residues: CASSQDGTGGSYTF. The CDR3, as DNA: TGCGCCAGCAGCCAAGATGGGACAGGGGGTAGCTACACCTTC. The V call is TRBV4-1, the J call TRBJ1-2, with 11 positions matching TRBD1. The trim removed 0 bases at V and 9 bases at J, leaving 3 bases unmatched. The germline V gene has CDR1 MGHRA and CDR2 YSYEKL. This CDR3 contains 14 residues.